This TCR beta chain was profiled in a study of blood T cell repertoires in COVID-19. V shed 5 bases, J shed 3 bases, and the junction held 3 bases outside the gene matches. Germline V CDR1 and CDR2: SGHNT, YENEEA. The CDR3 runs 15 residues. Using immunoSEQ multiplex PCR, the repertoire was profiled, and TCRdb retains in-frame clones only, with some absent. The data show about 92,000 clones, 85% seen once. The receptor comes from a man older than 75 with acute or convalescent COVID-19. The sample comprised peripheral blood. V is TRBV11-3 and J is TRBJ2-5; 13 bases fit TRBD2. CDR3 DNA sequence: TGTGCCAGCAGCACGGGACTAGCGGGGAAAGAGACCCAGTACTTC. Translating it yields CASSTGLAGKETQYF.